Sequencing of this TCR beta chain was carried out in a study of read filtering for tumor transcriptome and immune sequencing. Study overall: Mean patient age was around 66 years, range roughly 40 to 85; 17 male, 12 to 15 female.

This library used roughly 400 ng RNA and molecular barcoded adaptors spanning alpha/delta and beta/gamma chains. Each CDR3 protein gets one entry after TCRdb re-called the reads with MiXCR. The data show tens of thousands of distinct CDR3 sequences, roughly an eighth seen once. This clonotype has a handful of counts. The CDR3 does not close with the conserved phenylalanine or tryptophan, likely indicating a read error. The specimen was a population of CD138-negative cells sorted from bone marrow. The clonotype originates from a donor aged 40 or over with multiple myeloma.

CDR3 sequence: CASSLVFYEQYS. As DNA, the CDR3 is TGTGCCAGCAGCTTGGTCTTCTACGAGCAGTACTCC. This chain joins TRBV5-6 and TRBJ2-7, with D hard to call. V dropped 0 bases and J dropped 3 bases, with 4 bases sitting between them. This CDR3 region has 12 residues. The germline CDR1 and CDR2 sequences are SGHDT and YYEEEE.